One and the same sample provided the 30 T cell receptor beta chains below, sequenced in a study of blood T cell repertoires in COVID-19. The method was immunoSEQ multiplex PCR; TCRdb's version includes in-frame clones alone and lacks a portion of them. Seen here are roughly 120,000 clones, roughly 80% observed once, and the top ten hold around 2.5%. The material sequenced was peripheral blood. The receptors derive from a man aged 50-60 years with acute or convalescent COVID-19.

The chain carries TRBV18 and TRBJ2-2; 11 nucleotides agree with TRBD1. Germline assignment: CDR1 KGHSH and CDR2 LQKENI. The length of the CDR3 is 15 residues. Germline trimming cut 6 bases from V and 5 bases from J; bases unmatched to any gene: 5. CDR3: CASSGQGAETGELFF. The CDR3 DNA sequence: TGTGCCAGCTCCGGACAGGGGGCCGAAACCGGGGAGCTGTTTTTT.

V usage is TRBV7-9 and J usage is TRBJ2-7; D perhaps matches TRBD1 (5 bases). From germline, CDR1 is SEHNR and CDR2 FQNEAQ (reference sequence). V was shortened by 5 bases and J by 3 bases, with 11 bases between the two germline ends. This CDR3 comprises 13 residues. The CDR3 protein is CASSETENYEQYF. The CDR3 region has the DNA TGTGCCAGCAGCGAGACAGAAAACTACGAGCAGTACTTC.

The rearrangement uses TRBV19 and TRBJ2-2; no clear D gene. Germline V CDR1 and CDR2: LNHDA, SQIVND (reference sequence). The V and J ends lost 5 bases and 1 base respectively, with 11 bases between them. This CDR3 has 15 residues. Here the CDR3 DNA reads TGTGCCAGTAGTCTCATATCTAGGAACACCGGGGAGCTGTTTTTT. As protein: CASSLISRNTGELFF.

This rearrangement joins TRBV2 to TRBJ1-5; D possibly corresponds to TRBD1 (5 bases). From germline, CDR1 is SNHLY and CDR2 FYNNEI. Trimming took off 7 bases at V and 6 bases at J, with 13 bases between the two ends. CDR3 length equals 13 residues. The CDR3 reads CASKLQGGQPQHF. Written as DNA, the CDR3 is TGTGCCAGCAAGCTCCAGGGCGGTCAGCCCCAGCATTTT.

V is TRBV7-9 and J is TRBJ1-5; 8 bases map to TRBD1. Germline assignment: CDR1 SEHNR and CDR2 FQNEAQ (reference sequence). CDR3 length: 15 amino acids. The V gene end was trimmed by 4 bases and the J gene end by 4 bases; junction bases not matched to a gene: 6. The CDR3 DNA reads TGTGCCAGCAGCTCACAGGGGGGAGGAAATCAGCCCCAGCATTTT. It is translated as CASSSQGGGNQPQHF. The variable domain in full, with the rest retrieved from reference TRBV7-9 and TRBJ1-5, is DTGVSQNPRHKITKRGQNVTFRCDPISEHNRLYWYRQTLGQGPEFLTYFQNEAQLEKSRLLSDRFSAERPKGSFSTLEIQRTEQGDSAMYLCASSSQGGGNQPQHFGDGTRLSIL.

J is TRBJ1-6 and V is TRBV6-1; tentatively, D is TRBD1 (6 bases). The CDR3 extends over 15 amino acids. The germline gives CDR1 MNHNS, CDR2 SASEGT. Trimming cost V 1 base and J 5 bases, with 9 bases left between them. CDR3 sequence reads: CASSEGGPDNSPLHF. DNA for the CDR3: TGTGCCAGCAGTGAAGGGGGGCCCGATAATTCACCCCTCCACTTT.

By proportion, this clone is medium-sized (0.01 to 0.1%). The chain has TRBV28 and TRBJ2-4; D is unresolved. CDR1 and CDR2 from the germline V gene are MDHEN and SYDVKM. V dropped 8 bases and J dropped 0 bases, with 11 bases sitting between them. The CDR3 loop spans 14 amino acids. This CDR3 reads CASGEAEAKNIQYF. CDR3 sequence (DNA): TGTGCCAGCGGTGAGGCCGAAGCCAAAAACATTCAGTACTTC.

V and J are TRBV6-2 or TRBV6-3 and TRBJ1-1, with 9 bases lining up with TRBD1. The CDR3 sequence is 17 residues long. Germline-derived CDR1 and CDR2 are MNHEY and SVGEGT. The ends lost 4 bases at V and 0 bases at J; junction bases unmatched: 9. The CDR3 is CASSSRTGEIMNTEAFF. The CDR3 bases are TGTGCCAGCAGTTCACGGACAGGGGAAATAATGAACACTGAAGCTTTCTTT.

The rearrangement joins TRBV7-3 to TRBJ2-2, with unresolved D. Trimming removed 0 bases from V and 0 bases from J, with 5 bases in between. This CDR3 contains 15 residues. Germline CDR1 SGHTA, CDR2 FQGTGA. The CDR3: CASSLTHSNTGELFF. DNA of the CDR3: TGTGCCAGCAGCTTAACTCACTCGAACACCGGGGAGCTGTTTTTT.

This clone was seen once. This chain joins TRBV11-2 and TRBJ1-6; TRBD1 matches 8 bases. This CDR3 is 18 amino acids long. V gave up 5 bases and J gave up 7 bases; unmatched junction bases: 16. In germline, CDR1 is SGHAT, CDR2 FQNNGV. CDR3 DNA: TGTGCCAGCAGCCACCCTGGGCCGGGACAGGAGGCAAATTCACCCCTCCACTTT. Translation gives CASSHPGPGQEANSPLHF.

This sequence joins TRBV7-2 and TRBJ2-1; D call uncertain. The germline V and J ends were trimmed by 1 base and 4 bases, with 8 bases remaining between them. CDR1 is SGHTA, CDR2 FQGNSA, per germline. The CDR3 totals 14 residues. CDR3 amino acids: CASSLVTNYNEQFF. The CDR3 nucleotides read TGTGCCAGCAGCTTAGTAACTAATTACAATGAGCAGTTCTTC. Full variable domain (rest looked up from reference TRBV7-2 and TRBJ2-1): GAGVSQSPSNKVTEKGKDVELRCDPISGHTALYWYRQSLGQGLEFLIYFQGNSAPDKSGLPSDRFSAERTGGSVSTLTIQRTQQEDSAVYLCASSLVTNYNEQFFGPGTRLTVL.

The V call is TRBV18, the J call TRBJ1-5; D unclear. The CDR3 sequence is 15 residues long. V lost 4 bases and J 0 bases, leaving 10 bases between the germline ends. CDR1 is KGHSH, CDR2 LQKENI, per germline. CDR3 bases: TGTGCCAGCTCACTCCGTAGCCTTAGCAATCAGCCCCAGCATTTT. This translates into CASSLRSLSNQPQHF.

This clone was counted a few times. V and J are TRBV25-1 and TRBJ2-7; perhaps TRBD2 as D (5 bases). Trimming took 2 bases from V and 2 from J, leaving 19 bases between them. The CDR3 spans 17 residues. Germline V CDR1 and CDR2: MGHDK, SYGVNS. DNA for the CDR3: TGTGCCAGCAGTGAACATCTGGAGGTCGGTGCGGCCTACGAGCAGTACTTC. This gives the protein CASSEHLEVGAAYEQYF.

This clone was counted once. The J gene is TRBJ2-3, the V gene TRBV13, with 8 positions matching TRBD2. Germline-derived CDR1 and CDR2 are PRHDT and FYEKMQ (reference sequence). Trimming at V came to 4 bases and at J to 0 bases, leaving 3 bases not matched to a gene. This CDR3 contains 15 residues. CDR3 sequence reads: CASSSGGASTDTQYF. In nucleotides, the CDR3 is TGTGCCAGCAGCTCCGGGGGGGCAAGCACAGATACGCAGTATTTT. Using reference TRBV13 and TRBJ2-3 for the parts outside the CDR3, the full variable domain is AAGVIQSPRHLIKEKRETATLKCYPIPRHDTVYWYQQGPGQDPQFLISFYEKMQSDKGSIPDRFSAQQFSDYHSELNMSSLELGDSALYFCASSSGGASTDTQYFGPGTRLTVL.

This clone turned up a few times. The chain carries TRBV6-2 or TRBV6-3 and TRBJ2-7; D uncertain. The CDR3 has 13 amino acids. Germline values: CDR1 MNHEY, CDR2 SVGEGT. V dropped 6 bases and J dropped 0 bases, with 9 bases sitting between them. The CDR3 protein is CASSLRSSYEQYF. In DNA form, the CDR3 reads TGTGCCAGCAGCCTAAGGAGCTCCTACGAGCAGTACTTC.

The V and J genes are TRBV2 and TRBJ1-1; weak D call: TRBD1 (5 bases). Germline CDR1 and CDR2: SNHLY and FYNNEI. The CDR3 spans 12 residues. V gave up 7 bases and J gave up 2 bases, with 8 bases separating them. The CDR3 loop reads CASKGFNTEAFF. The CDR3, as DNA: TGTGCCAGCAAGGGGTTCAACACTGAAGCTTTCTTT.

The DNA of the CDR3 is TGCGCCAGCAACGTCAACAGGGATGCTGAGCAGTTCTTC. Translating gives CASNVNRDAEQFF. This chain joins TRBV5-1 and TRBJ2-1, with D tentatively TRBD1 (6 bases). Looked up from germline, CDR1 is SGHRS and CDR2 is YFSETQ. V lost 6 bases and J 9 bases, leaving 16 bases between the germline ends. This CDR3 is built from 13 residues.

This sequence joins TRBV19 and TRBJ1-3; D is uncertain. Germline V gene lookup returns CDR1 LNHDA and CDR2 SQIVND (reference sequence). This CDR3 contains 16 residues. V lost 5 bases, J lost 0 bases, and 14 bases lay in between. This chain's CDR3 is CASSLLGSYSGNTIYF. CDR3 coding DNA: TGTGCCAGTAGTCTCCTCGGGAGTTACTCTGGAAACACCATATATTTT.

This clone was detected only a few times. This rearrangement joins TRBV5-8 to TRBJ2-1, with D perhaps TRBD2 (6 bases). The CDR3 contains 14 residues. The germline V gene has CDR1 SGHTS and CDR2 YDEGEE. V dropped 4 bases and J dropped 4 bases, with 12 bases sitting between them. The CDR3, as DNA: TGTGCCAGCAGCCTCCGGGACTCGTACAATGAGCAGTTCTTC. Its translation: CASSLRDSYNEQFF.

This clone was observed a single time. The chain recombines TRBV18 with TRBJ1-3; 7 bases fit TRBD1. Trimming took 6 bases from V and 0 from J; bases not matched to a gene: 5. Germline CDR1 is KGHSH and CDR2 is LQKENI. The CDR3 consists of 15 residues. The CDR3 sequence is CASSPGQYSGNTIYF. CDR3 DNA: TGTGCCAGCTCCCCGGGACAGTACTCTGGAAACACCATATATTTT.

This clone was found a few times. The chain couples TRBV27 to TRBJ2-2, with D hard to call. V lost 0 bases and J lost 4, with 12 bases in between. The CDR3 consists of 16 residues. Germline V CDR1 and CDR2: MNHEY, SMNVEV (reference sequence). This CDR3 reads CASSLSGTVGTGELFF. The CDR3 bases are TGTGCCAGCAGTTTATCCGGTACCGTCGGCACCGGGGAGCTGTTTTTT.

The chain carries TRBV4-1 and TRBJ2-1; 10 nucleotides agree with TRBD2. J gave up 7 bases and V 0 bases, and 3 bases lay outside the gene matches. This CDR3 is 15 amino acids long. Germline CDR1 reads MGHRA; CDR2 reads YSYEKL. CDR3 nucleotides: TGCGCCAGCAGCCAAGAAGCGGGAGGGCGAAATGAGCAGTTCTTC. Encoded protein: CASSQEAGGRNEQFF.

The CDR3 sequence is CSGGQGGDTQYF. The CDR3 DNA reads TGCAGCGGAGGACAGGGCGGAGATACGCAGTATTTT. The genes are TRBV29-1 and TRBJ2-3; 8 bases map to TRBD1. Per germline, CDR1 SQVTM and CDR2 ANQGSEA. The CDR3 runs to 12 residues. Unmatched junction bases numbered 5, after V lost 7 bases and J lost 5 bases.

V usage is TRBV3-1 (or the pseudogene TRBV3-2) and J usage is TRBJ2-7, with 9 nucleotides matching TRBD2. The V segment lost 4 bases and the J segment 5 bases; nucleotides outside the gene matches: 12. This CDR3 contains 16 residues. Germline V gene sequence: CDR1 LGHDT, CDR2 YNNKEL (reference sequence). The DNA for the CDR3 is TGTGCCAGCAGCCGATCCCTGGCGGGGGGGCTGAACGAGCAGTACTTC. This translates into CASSRSLAGGLNEQYF.

This chain connects TRBV2 to TRBJ1-4, with TRBD1 matching 7 bases. The CDR3 contains 14 residues. CDR1 is SNHLY, CDR2 FYNNEI, per germline. Trimming cost V 6 bases and J 4 bases; bases outside gene matches: 5. The CDR3 DNA reads as TGTGCCAGCAGAGTACAGGGGATTAATGAAAAACTGTTTTTT. It encodes CASRVQGINEKLFF.

This rearrangement joins TRBV6-5 to TRBJ2-7, with TRBD1 as a possible D gene (5 bases). The CDR3 sequence is 14 residues long. Germline V gives CDR1 MNHEY, CDR2 SVGAGI. Trimming left V 0 bases short and J 5 bases short, with 11 bases between. The CDR3 is CASSYSNRRHEQYF. CDR3 DNA sequence: TGTGCCAGCAGTTACTCGAACAGGCGCCACGAGCAGTACTTC.

In its sample, this clone was seen once. The chain has TRBV6-5 and TRBJ2-4; a possible D gene is TRBD2 (7 bases). The germline V gene has CDR1 MNHEY and CDR2 SVGAGI. The CDR3 spans 15 residues. V was pared by 2 bases and J by 8 bases, with 16 bases between. As DNA, the CDR3 is TGTGCCAGCAGTTACCCGATCGGGGGGCAGGACATTCAGTACTTC. Its protein is CASSYPIGGQDIQYF.

This clone appeared many times. The chain links TRBV19 to TRBJ2-1, with 9 positions matching TRBD2. CDR1 is LNHDA and CDR2 is SQIVND in the germline V gene (reference sequence). There are 14 residues in the CDR3. V lost 4 bases and J lost 10; bases outside the gene matches: 8. The CDR3 DNA reads TGTGCCAGTAGTACTAGCGGGAAAATCTGGGAGCAGTTCTTC. Translating it yields CASSTSGKIWEQFF.

V and J are TRBV9 and TRBJ1-6; 7 nucleotides line up with TRBD1. J lost 12 bases, V lost 0 bases, and 18 bases had no gene match. This CDR3 has 18 amino acids. Germline V gene lookup returns CDR1 SGDLS and CDR2 YYNGEE. The CDR3, as DNA: TGTGCCAGCAGCGTAGGGCTCCGGGACAGTTCAACCGGGAGACCCCTCCACTTT. Translating it yields CASSVGLRDSSTGRPLHF.

V usage is TRBV6-5 and J usage is TRBJ2-4; TRBD1 is a possible D gene (7 bases). V dropped 7 bases and J dropped 6 bases, with 19 bases sitting between them. This CDR3 is 15 amino acids long. CDR1 and CDR2 from the germline V gene are MNHEY and SVGAGI. The CDR3 sequence is CASNRQGGRGNIQYF. Here the CDR3 DNA reads TGTGCCAGCAATCGACAGGGAGGTCGTGGAAACATTCAGTACTTC.